The present T cell receptor beta chain was sequenced within a study of post-analysis software for immune sequencing data. Study-wide background: Recorded subtypes: relapsing-remitting, secondary progressive, progressive-relapsing; some patients unannotated. Study findings and constraints: Controls showed lower frequencies than patients for roughly five TRBV segments, and TRBV5-6, TRBV5-1 and TRBV20-1 were among these. Those samples that were prepared in the same batch co-clustered strongly by F measure. The study found significantly lower normalized Chao1 diversity in multiple sclerosis patients than in controls.

Points on this clonotype: Its cognate antigen is unknown.

CDR1 is SEHNR, CDR2 FQNEAQ, per germline (reference sequence). This CDR3 comprises 15 residues. Trimming took off 4 bases at V and 0 bases at J, with 10 bases between the two ends. Tagging with unique molecular identifiers was a feature of the TCR beta cDNA libraries. There were roughly 0.95 to 10 million T cells, and approximately 500,000 cDNA molecules came from them. TCRdb called the PCR reads again in MiXCR, with one record for every CDR3 protein. This table has 350,000 to 450,000 distinct CDR3 sequences, about a third appearing once. The sequenced material came from blood. The TCR originated in a girl between 10 and 17 years old with multiple sclerosis. V gene TRBV7-9 combines with J gene TRBJ2-1; possibly TRBD1 for D (5 bases). CDR3 sequence: CASSSRQYSYNEQFF. The CDR3 coding sequence is TGTGCCAGCAGCTCCCGACAGTACTCCTACAATGAGCAGTTCTTC.